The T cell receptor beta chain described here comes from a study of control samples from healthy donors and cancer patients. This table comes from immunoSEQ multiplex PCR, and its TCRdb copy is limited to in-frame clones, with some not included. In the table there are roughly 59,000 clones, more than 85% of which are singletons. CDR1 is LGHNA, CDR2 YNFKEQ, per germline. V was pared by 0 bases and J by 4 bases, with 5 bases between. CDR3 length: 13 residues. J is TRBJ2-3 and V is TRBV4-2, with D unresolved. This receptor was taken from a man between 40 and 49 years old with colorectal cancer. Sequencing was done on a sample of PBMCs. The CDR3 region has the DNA TGTGCCAGCAGCCAAGATATCCCAGATACGCAGTATTTT. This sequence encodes CASSQDIPDTQYF.